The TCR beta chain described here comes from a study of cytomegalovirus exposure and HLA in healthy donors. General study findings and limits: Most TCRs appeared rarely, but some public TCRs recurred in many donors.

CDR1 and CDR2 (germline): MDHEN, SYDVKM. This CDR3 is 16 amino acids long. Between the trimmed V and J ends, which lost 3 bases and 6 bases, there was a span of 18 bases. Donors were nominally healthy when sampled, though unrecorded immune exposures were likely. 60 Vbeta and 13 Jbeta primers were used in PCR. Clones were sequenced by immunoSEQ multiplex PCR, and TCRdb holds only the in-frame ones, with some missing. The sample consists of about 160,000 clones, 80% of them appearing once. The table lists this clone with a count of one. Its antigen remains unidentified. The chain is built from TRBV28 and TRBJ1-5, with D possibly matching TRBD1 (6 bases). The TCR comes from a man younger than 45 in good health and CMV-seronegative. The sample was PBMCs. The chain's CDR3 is CASSFGYRVRSQPQHF. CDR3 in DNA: TGTGCCAGCAGTTTTGGATACAGGGTCAGGAGTCAGCCCCAGCATTTT.